The 5 T cell receptor beta chains listed next were all sequenced from one sample in a study of blood T cell repertoires in COVID-19. Produced via immunoSEQ multiplex PCR; TCRdb's table is partial and in-frame only. The sample comprises 220,000 or so clones, more than 70% of which are singletons, and roughly 2% rests with the top ten. The sample consisted of PBMCs or T cells enriched from blood (not recorded which). All receptors come from a woman in her fifties or sixties who had recovered from COVID-19.

The chain joins TRBV2 to TRBJ1-4; 9 nucleotides align to TRBD1. V lost 10 bases to trimming and J lost 8 bases; unmatched junction nucleotides: 14. There are 15 residues in the CDR3. Germline lookup yields CDR1 SNHLY and CDR2 FYNNEI. The chain's CDR3 is CAIPTGTGKREKLFF. CDR3 DNA sequence: TGTGCCATCCCAACCGGGACAGGGAAGAGGGAAAAACTGTTTTTT.

The V and J genes are TRBV24-1 and TRBJ2-1; D is undetermined. The germline V gene encodes CDR1 KGHDR and CDR2 SFDVKD. The CDR3 is 12 amino acids. V was clipped by 4 bases and J by 9 bases, with 9 bases between them. The CDR3, as DNA: TGTGCCACCAGTGACGTCTCGCGTGAGCAGTTCTTC. Its protein is CATSDVSREQFF.

The chain has TRBV6-5 and TRBJ1-2; D possibly corresponds to TRBD1 (6 bases). V lost 8 bases, J lost 3 bases, and 19 bases lay in between. This CDR3 is built from 15 residues. Germline V gene data show CDR1 as MNHEY and CDR2 as SVGAGI. In DNA form, the CDR3 reads TGTGCCAGCGGAACGTGGGAGGGGGGCTACTATGGCTACACCTTC. This gives the protein CASGTWEGGYYGYTF.

In this sample, this clone turned up once. The chain combines TRBV18 with TRBJ1-1; TRBD1 matches 8 bases. This CDR3 is built from 12 residues. Germline loops: CDR1 KGHSH, CDR2 LQKENI. V lost 3 bases and J lost 11; bases outside the gene matches: 5. This CDR3 is CASSPDRGLAFF. Written as DNA, the CDR3 is TGTGCCAGCTCACCCGACAGGGGTTTGGCTTTCTTT.

V and J are TRBV25-1 and TRBJ2-7, with D perhaps matching TRBD1 (5 bases). Germline values: CDR1 MGHDK, CDR2 SYGVNS. The CDR3 consists of 14 residues. The V and J ends lost 5 bases and 0 bases respectively, with 11 bases between them. The CDR3 spells CASSSRQSSYEQYF. CDR3 DNA sequence: TGTGCCAGCAGTTCACGACAGAGCTCCTACGAGCAGTACTTC.